This T cell receptor (beta chain) originates from a study of beta chain features in type 1 diabetes. The V end lost 5 bases, the J end lost 4 bases, and 15 bases lay between the germline ends. From germline, CDR1 is SGHTA and CDR2 FQGNSA. This CDR3 has 15 residues. Regarding the study as a whole: When Type 1 diabetes patients were examined, their TCRB CDR3s proved moderately but significantly shorter in all four CD4+ subsets.

With respect to this clone: Its antigen is not known.

Investigators reverse transcribed all isolated RNA, so they sequenced expressed TCRB transcripts. Assay used: immunoSEQ multiplex PCR; TCRdb lists only in-frame clones, some missing. The data contain hundreds of thousands of clones, about 29% of them singletons. Isolation of CD4+ naive, central memory, regulatory and stem cell-like memory cells was achieved by sorting via CD45RO/CCR7/CD25/CD127/CD95/CD27. Sequencing used naive CD4+ T cells from blood. The chain combines TRBV7-2 with TRBJ2-1; D may be TRBD1 or TRBD2 (5 bases each). The TCR comes from a man younger than 35 in good health. In DNA form, the CDR3 reads TGTGCCAGCAGCCCCGGGACGAGAAGATACAATGAGCAGTTCTTC. Residues: CASSPGTRRYNEQFF.